The 8 T cell receptor beta chains in this list originate from one sample, sequenced in a study of cytomegalovirus exposure and HLA in healthy donors. PCR amplification relied on 60 Vbeta primers (plus 13 Jbeta primers). Assay: immunoSEQ multiplex PCR; the TCRdb copy retains only in-frame clones and omits some. This table holds around 75,000 clones. The sequencing input was PBMCs. The receptors originated from a man over 45 in good health and CMV-seropositive.

The chain couples TRBV2 to TRBJ2-7, with D perhaps TRBD1 (5 bases). This CDR3 is built from 13 residues. V was cut by 5 bases and J by 0 bases, with 8 bases left in between. Germline V gene sequence: CDR1 SNHLY, CDR2 FYNNEI. CDR3 residues: CASSLDTSYEQYF. The CDR3, as DNA: TGTGCCAGCAGTCTGGACACCTCCTACGAGCAGTACTTC.

V usage is TRBV28 and J usage is TRBJ2-1; TRBD1 matches at 10 bases. After removal of 4 bases from V and 16 bases from J, the junction contained 16 bases not matched to a gene. Germline V lookup: CDR1 MDHEN, CDR2 SYDVKM. The CDR3 consists of 15 residues. As DNA, the CDR3 is TGTGCCAGCAGTTCCGACAGGGGGCGTTTGAGGGGCCTTTTCTTC. Translation gives CASSSDRGRLRGLFF.

The chain recombines TRBV13 with TRBJ2-3, with D perhaps matching TRBD1 (6 bases). V lost 1 base and J 4 bases, leaving 12 bases between the germline ends. Germline assignment: CDR1 PRHDT and CDR2 FYEKMQ (reference sequence). The CDR3 totals 15 residues. The CDR3 DNA sequence: TGTGCCAGCAGCTTAGAACAGGGTGGTGCAGATACGCAGTATTTT. Translating gives CASSLEQGGADTQYF. Based on the CDR3 plus reference TRBV13 and TRBJ2-3, the full variable domain is AAGVIQSPRHLIKEKRETATLKCYPIPRHDTVYWYQQGPGQDPQFLISFYEKMQSDKGSIPDRFSAQQFSDYHSELNMSSLELGDSALYFCASSLEQGGADTQYFGPGTRLTVL.

The rearrangement links TRBV7-3 to TRBJ2-1, with D possibly being TRBD2 (6 bases). Germline CDR1 SGHTA, CDR2 FQGTGA. Trimming took off 1 base at V and 5 bases at J, with 12 bases between the two ends. The CDR3 is 15 amino acids. The DNA for the CDR3 is TGTGCCAGCAGCTTAAGGAGGGGAAGGGACAATGAGCAGTTCTTC. Residues: CASSLRRGRDNEQFF.

This chain joins TRBV11-2 and TRBJ1-2; 9 bases agree with TRBD1. Trimming removed 3 bases from V and 5 bases from J; junction bases left unmatched: 13. Germline assignment: CDR1 SGHAT and CDR2 FQNNGV. This CDR3 is built from 17 residues. This CDR3 reads CASSFLYRGRRPYGYTF. The DNA for the CDR3 is TGTGCCAGCAGCTTCCTCTACAGGGGGCGCAGGCCTTATGGCTACACCTTC. Complete variable domain (other parts from reference TRBV11-2 and TRBJ1-2): EAGVAQSPRYKIIEKRQSVAFWCNPISGHATLYWYQQILGQGPKLLIQFQNNGVVDDSQLPKDRFSAERLKGVDSTLKIQPAKLEDSAVYLCASSFLYRGRRPYGYTFGSGTRLTVV.

The rearrangement uses TRBV30 and TRBJ2-7; D might be TRBD1 (6 bases). From germline, CDR1 is GTSNPN and CDR2 SVGIG (reference sequence). The CDR3 totals 12 residues. Trimming cost V 1 base and J 2 bases, with 6 bases left between them. CDR3 sequence: CAWSEGAYEQYV. The CDR3 DNA reads as TGTGCCTGGAGTGAGGGGGCCTACGAGCAGTACGTC.

The V and J genes are TRBV30 and TRBJ2-1; tentatively, D is TRBD1 (6 bases). The CDR3 consists of 16 residues. Germline CDR1 and CDR2: GTSNPN and SVGIG (reference sequence). V was clipped by 4 bases and J by 8 bases, with 24 bases between them. The DNA of the CDR3 is TGTGCCTGGAACTTAAAGGGCAGGTCTGGGGGCGATGAGCAGTTCTTC. Encoded protein: CAWNLKGRSGGDEQFF.

The V gene is TRBV9, the J gene TRBJ2-1, with 10 bases that match TRBD2. CDR3 size: 17 residues. Germline V gives CDR1 SGDLS, CDR2 YYNGEE. V dropped 4 bases and J dropped 8; count of bases not matched to a gene: 15. Here the CDR3 reads CASSSPLGSGRAHEQFF. CDR3 DNA sequence: TGTGCCAGCAGCTCCCCCCTGGGGAGCGGGAGGGCCCATGAGCAGTTCTTC.